A selection of T cell receptor beta chains follows, all from one sample in a study of T cell responses to AZD1222 COVID-19 vaccine. Clones were read by immunoSEQ multiplex PCR, and TCRdb kept only the in-frame ones, dropping some. The sample lists some 150,000 clones, approximately 93% occurring once. This specimen was peripheral blood, taken on day 0 of AZD1222 vaccination. The receptors come from an adult in good health. Each CDR3 is given with its conserved first and last residue. The D gene is left open where the match is weak. Size values are once, few and many counts, or a class for expanded clones, and some rows have none.

v_call	d_call	clone_size	j_call	cdr3_nt	cdr3_aa
TRBV7-8	TRBD2	.	TRBJ2-1	TGTGCCAGCAGCTTAGGGCTAGCGGGGGGGAGCTCCTACAATGAGCAGTTCTTC	CASSLGLAGGSSYNEQFF
TRBV5-1	.	.	TRBJ1-2	TGCGCCAGCAGCTTGGGTACCGTGGGCTATGGCTACACCTTC	CASSLGTVGYGYTF
TRBV30	.	.	TRBJ2-1	TGTGCCTGGGGGACGGGATACAATGAGCAGTTCTTC	CAWGTGYNEQFF
TRBV3-1/TRBV3-2	.	.	TRBJ2-5	TGTGCCAGCACCCTCGCCCATCTGGGGGAGACCCAGTACTTC	CASTLAHLGETQYF
TRBV27	.	.	TRBJ1-2	TGTGCCAGCAGTTACTATAGGGGATGGGGCTACACCTTC	CASSYYRGWGYTF
TRBV2	.	.	TRBJ2-2	TGTGCCAGCAGTGGGCCGGGACGCCGGACCGGGGAGCTGTTTTTT	CASSGPGRRTGELFF
TRBV10-1	.	.	TRBJ1-1	TGCGCCAGCAGTCCTCAGGAGGACACTGAAGCTTTCTTT	CASSPQEDTEAFF
TRBV24-1	TRBD1	.	TRBJ1-5	TGTGCCACCAGCGTTCGGACAGGGAACAGCAATCAGCCCCAGCATTTT	CATSVRTGNSNQPQHF
TRBV20-1	.	.	TRBJ1-5	TGCAGTGCTAGTTCAGGCAGCGCTAATCAGCCCCAGCATTTT	CSASSGSANQPQHF
TRBV11-2	TRBD2	once	TRBJ2-1	TGTGCCAGCAGCCTTAGCGGGGGGGCCGTATATGAGCAGTTCTTC	CASSLSGGAVYEQFF
TRBV5-6	.	.	TRBJ2-3	TGTGCCAGCAGCCGATGGGGATTGAGCACAGATACGCAGTATTTT	CASSRWGLSTDTQYF
TRBV2	.	few	TRBJ1-1	TGTGCCAATGACCTGGGGAGGACTGAAGCTTTCTTT	CANDLGRTEAFF
TRBV12-3/TRBV12-4	TRBD1	.	TRBJ1-5	TGTGCCAGCAGACGGACAGGGGATCAGCCCCAGCATTTT	CASRRTGDQPQHF
TRBV20-1	.	.	TRBJ1-2	TGCAGTGCTAGCAGAGGTGGTGGCTACACCTTC	CSASRGGGYTF
TRBV29-1	TRBD1	.	TRBJ1-1	TGCAGCGTTAGAACAGGGGGCAGAACTGAAGCTTTCTTT	CSVRTGGRTEAFF
TRBV6-5	.	.	TRBJ1-1	TGTGCCAGCGAGGGGAACACTGAAGCTTTCTTT	CASEGNTEAFF
TRBV5-1	.	.	TRBJ2-7	TGCGCCAGCAGCTTGTTGACGTCCTCCTACGAGCAGTACTTC	CASSLLTSSYEQYF
TRBV6-2/TRBV6-3	TRBD1	.	TRBJ1-2	TGTGCCAGCAGTTATCCGGACAGGACCCTCTATGGCTACACCTTC	CASSYPDRTLYGYTF
TRBV21-1	.	.	TRBJ1-4	TGTGCCAGCAGCAAAACAACAGGACAGGGAGAAAAACTGTTTTTT	CASSKTTGQGEKLFF
TRBV5-1	.	.	TRBJ1-2	TGCGCCAGCAGCTTGGGGCTGGCGAGACGGCCCTATGGCTACACCTTC	CASSLGLARRPYGYTF
TRBV28	.	.	TRBJ2-2	TGTGCCAGCAGTTTGGACACCACCGGGGAGCTGTTTTTT	CASSLDTTGELFF
TRBV2	.	.	TRBJ2-1	TGTGCCAGCAGTGAACTAGCGAGGAGCTCCTACAATGAGCAGTTCTTC	CASSELARSSYNEQFF
TRBV23-1	.	.	TRBJ1-3	TGCGCCAGCAGTCAACCCCCCAGGCAGCCACAGGGCCCTGGAAACACCATATATTTT	CASSQPPRQPQGPGNTIYF
TRBV27	.	few	TRBJ1-2	TGTGCCAGCAGTTCTCTGGACCTGGTTGCACTCGGCGACTATGGCTACACCTTC	CASSSLDLVALGDYGYTF
TRBV5-1	TRBD1	.	TRBJ1-1	TGCGCCAGCAGCTTGGCTGCAGGGGGAAACACTGAAGCTTTCTTT	CASSLAAGGNTEAFF
TRBV6-5	.	.	TRBJ1-1	TGTGCCAGCAGTTACTCGAGTAGCAGGCCTGTAAAGGAAGCTTTCTTT	CASSYSSSRPVKEAFF
TRBV6-5	.	.	TRBJ2-2	TGTGCCAGCAGTTATAACACCGGGGAGCTGTTTTTT	CASSYNTGELFF
TRBV10-1	.	.	TRBJ1-1	TGCGCCGGAACCCGGGACAACCACACTGAAGCTTTCTTT	CAGTRDNHTEAFF